This is a list of T cell receptor beta chains from one sample in a study of blood T cell repertoires in COVID-19. Repertoires were generated with immunoSEQ multiplex PCR, while TCRdb's copy carries only in-frame clones and drops some. The sample includes about 280,000 clones, around 82% of them seen just once. The specimen was peripheral blood. The receptors originated from a woman in her forties or fifties who had recovered from COVID-19. Each CDR3 is given with its conserved first and last residue. Each record gives: CDR3 length, clone size, J gene, D gene, V gene, CDR3 DNA, CDR3 protein. D genes are given only for firm matches. The size field is filled for only some rows; it gives once, few, many or a size class.

CDR3 length: 14
clone size: .
J gene: TRBJ2-7
D gene: TRBD2
V gene: TRBV5-1
CDR3 DNA: TGCGCCAGCAGCGCGAAGGGACTAGATGACGAGCAGTACTTC
CDR3 protein: CASSAKGLDDEQYF

CDR3 length: 14
clone size: .
J gene: TRBJ2-1
D gene: .
V gene: TRBV7-2
CDR3 DNA: TGTGCCAGCAGCCCCTTGGGGGCGGGACTAACACAGTTCTTC
CDR3 protein: CASSPLGAGLTQFF

CDR3 length: 15
clone size: .
J gene: TRBJ2-7
D gene: TRBD1
V gene: TRBV7-2
CDR3 DNA: TGTGCCAGCAGCTTAGTGGGGACAGGGGGAGGCGAGCAGTACTTC
CDR3 protein: CASSLVGTGGGEQYF

CDR3 length: 19
clone size: .
J gene: TRBJ2-6
D gene: .
V gene: TRBV7-8
CDR3 DNA: TGTGCCAGCAGCGTTCCACGGGGGGCCGGCCCCTCTGGGGCCAACGTCCTGACTTTC
CDR3 protein: CASSVPRGAGPSGANVLTF

CDR3 length: 11
clone size: .
J gene: TRBJ1-5
D gene: .
V gene: TRBV7-9
CDR3 DNA: TGTGCCAGCAGCGAGGGTCAGCCCCAGCATTTT
CDR3 protein: CASSEGQPQHF

CDR3 length: 13
clone size: .
J gene: TRBJ2-5
D gene: TRBD1
V gene: TRBV6-5
CDR3 DNA: TGTGCCAGCACAGGGACAGCCCCTGGGACCCAGTACTTC
CDR3 protein: CASTGTAPGTQYF

CDR3 length: 13
clone size: .
J gene: TRBJ1-4
D gene: .
V gene: TRBV28
CDR3 DNA: TGTGCCAGCAGTTCAGGGACTAATGAAAAACTGTTTTTT
CDR3 protein: CASSSGTNEKLFF

CDR3 length: 15
clone size: .
J gene: TRBJ1-6
D gene: TRBD1
V gene: TRBV18
CDR3 DNA: TGTGCCAGCTCATCAAGGGACAGGGGGAGTTCACCCCTCCACTTT
CDR3 protein: CASSSRDRGSSPLHF

CDR3 length: 14
clone size: .
J gene: TRBJ2-7
D gene: .
V gene: TRBV20-1
CDR3 DNA: TGCAGTGCTAGTTTCCCGGAGGGAACCTACGAGCAGTACTTC
CDR3 protein: CSASFPEGTYEQYF

CDR3 length: 15
clone size: .
J gene: TRBJ1-2
D gene: .
V gene: TRBV11-2
CDR3 DNA: TGTGCCAGCAGTGGGGGGGCAGGGTATGCGGAGGGCTACACCTTC
CDR3 protein: CASSGGAGYAEGYTF

CDR3 length: 12
clone size: .
J gene: TRBJ1-2
D gene: .
V gene: TRBV25-1
CDR3 DNA: TGTGCCAGCAGTGCCCCGAGGCACGGCTACACCTTC
CDR3 protein: CASSAPRHGYTF

CDR3 length: 13
clone size: .
J gene: TRBJ1-3
D gene: .
V gene: TRBV3-1/TRBV3-2
CDR3 DNA: TGTGCCAGCAGTGAGAGCTCTGGAAACACCATATATTTT
CDR3 protein: CASSESSGNTIYF

CDR3 length: 14
clone size: .
J gene: TRBJ1-1
D gene: .
V gene: TRBV4-3
CDR3 DNA: TGCGCCAGCAGCCAAGAAGTCGGGTTCACTGAAGCTTTCTTT
CDR3 protein: CASSQEVGFTEAFF

CDR3 length: 16
clone size: .
J gene: TRBJ2-3
D gene: .
V gene: TRBV6-2/TRBV6-3
CDR3 DNA: TGTGCCAGCAGTTACCTTCGTCTAGCGATTCTGGATACGCAGTATTTT
CDR3 protein: CASSYLRLAILDTQYF

CDR3 length: 12
clone size: .
J gene: TRBJ2-7
D gene: TRBD1
V gene: TRBV9
CDR3 DNA: TGTGCCAGCAGCCGGGACAGGGGTGAGCAGTACTTC
CDR3 protein: CASSRDRGEQYF

CDR3 length: 16
clone size: .
J gene: TRBJ2-2
D gene: .
V gene: TRBV3-1/TRBV3-2
CDR3 DNA: TGTGCCAGCAGCCAAGAACGGGGGGCGGGCACCGGGGAGCTGTTTTTT
CDR3 protein: CASSQERGAGTGELFF

CDR3 length: 18
clone size: .
J gene: TRBJ2-2
D gene: .
V gene: TRBV19
CDR3 DNA: TGTGCCAGTAGTCCCCGCACTAAAGACAGCCGGAACACCGGGGAGCTGTTTTTT
CDR3 protein: CASSPRTKDSRNTGELFF

CDR3 length: 13
clone size: .
J gene: TRBJ1-2
D gene: .
V gene: TRBV27
CDR3 DNA: TGTGCCAGCAGTTTAGGGCTAAACTATGGCTACACCTTC
CDR3 protein: CASSLGLNYGYTF

CDR3 length: 16
clone size: .
J gene: TRBJ1-1
D gene: TRBD1
V gene: TRBV5-5
CDR3 DNA: TGTGCCAGCAGCTTGGCACTCACAGGGGGGAACACTGAAGCTTTCTTT
CDR3 protein: CASSLALTGGNTEAFF

CDR3 length: 16
clone size: once
J gene: TRBJ2-2
D gene: TRBD2
V gene: TRBV10-3
CDR3 DNA: TGTGCCATCAGTGTGGGGCTAGCGGTGAACACCGGGGAGCTGTTTTTT
CDR3 protein: CAISVGLAVNTGELFF

CDR3 length: 14
clone size: .
J gene: TRBJ2-5
D gene: TRBD1
V gene: TRBV15
CDR3 DNA: TGTGCCACCAGCAGGGACAGGGGGCAAGAGACCCAGTACTTC
CDR3 protein: CATSRDRGQETQYF

CDR3 length: 16
clone size: .
J gene: TRBJ2-5
D gene: TRBD2
V gene: TRBV4-3
CDR3 DNA: TGCGCCAGCAGCCAAGATTCGGCGGGAGATGGAGAGACCCAGTACTTC
CDR3 protein: CASSQDSAGDGETQYF

CDR3 length: 14
clone size: .
J gene: TRBJ2-2
D gene: .
V gene: TRBV3-1/TRBV3-2
CDR3 DNA: TGTGCCAGCAACGTCAACCGACTCACCGGGGAGCTGTTTTTT
CDR3 protein: CASNVNRLTGELFF

CDR3 length: 14
clone size: .
J gene: TRBJ2-1
D gene: TRBD2
V gene: TRBV7-2
CDR3 DNA: TGTGCCAGCAGCCCCCACCGGGGGGAGAATGAGCAGTTCTTC
CDR3 protein: CASSPHRGENEQFF

CDR3 length: 14
clone size: .
J gene: TRBJ2-1
D gene: .
V gene: TRBV28
CDR3 DNA: TGTGCCAGCAGTACCCGGCCCGGGGTCCATGAGCAGTTCTTC
CDR3 protein: CASSTRPGVHEQFF

CDR3 length: 16
clone size: .
J gene: TRBJ2-3
D gene: TRBD2
V gene: TRBV9
CDR3 DNA: TGTGCCAGCAGCGTAGGGAGTAGCGGGGTCACAGATACGCAGTATTTT
CDR3 protein: CASSVGSSGVTDTQYF

CDR3 length: 14
clone size: .
J gene: TRBJ1-4
D gene: .
V gene: TRBV28
CDR3 DNA: TGTGCCAGCAGCCGCGACAGTTTTAATGAAAAACTGTTTTTT
CDR3 protein: CASSRDSFNEKLFF

CDR3 length: 18
clone size: .
J gene: TRBJ2-1
D gene: TRBD1
V gene: TRBV3-1/TRBV3-2
CDR3 DNA: TGTGCCAGCAGCCAAGATAAATGGACAGGGGACTCCTACAATGAGCAGTTCTTC
CDR3 protein: CASSQDKWTGDSYNEQFF

CDR3 length: 13
clone size: .
J gene: TRBJ1-6
D gene: TRBD1
V gene: TRBV7-3
CDR3 DNA: TGTGCCAGCAGCCCCCAGGGGGATTCACCCCTCCACTTT
CDR3 protein: CASSPQGDSPLHF

CDR3 length: 12
clone size: .
J gene: TRBJ2-1
D gene: .
V gene: TRBV11-2
CDR3 DNA: TGTGCCAGCAGCTTCCAGGGTAGTGAGCAGTTCTTC
CDR3 protein: CASSFQGSEQFF

CDR3 length: 11
clone size: .
J gene: TRBJ1-2
D gene: .
V gene: TRBV28
CDR3 DNA: TGTGCCATCGCAGGGGACTATGGCTACACCTTC
CDR3 protein: CAIAGDYGYTF

CDR3 length: 15
clone size: .
J gene: TRBJ1-2
D gene: .
V gene: TRBV4-2
CDR3 DNA: TGTGCCAGCAGCCCCGGGGGGGCCTTAATCTATGGCTACACCTTC
CDR3 protein: CASSPGGALIYGYTF

CDR3 length: 18
clone size: .
J gene: TRBJ2-7
D gene: TRBD1
V gene: TRBV19
CDR3 DNA: TGTGCCAGTAGGATCCGACAGGGGGTCGCGAGGGATGCCTACGAGCAGTACTTC
CDR3 protein: CASRIRQGVARDAYEQYF

CDR3 length: 13
clone size: .
J gene: TRBJ2-5
D gene: .
V gene: TRBV5-1
CDR3 DNA: TGCGCCAGCAGCTTGGCCAGTAAAGAGACCCAGTACTTC
CDR3 protein: CASSLASKETQYF

CDR3 length: 15
clone size: hyperexpanded
J gene: TRBJ2-5
D gene: TRBD2
V gene: TRBV19
CDR3 DNA: TGTGCCAGTAGTACGACTAGCGGGAGTTTGGAGACCCAGTACTTC
CDR3 protein: CASSTTSGSLETQYF

CDR3 length: 14
clone size: .
J gene: TRBJ1-5
D gene: TRBD1
V gene: TRBV27
CDR3 DNA: TGTGCCAGCGCGGACAGGGGAGGCAATCAGCCCCAGCATTTT
CDR3 protein: CASADRGGNQPQHF

CDR3 length: 15
clone size: once
J gene: TRBJ2-1
D gene: .
V gene: TRBV6-6
CDR3 DNA: TGTGCCAGCAGTTACTCCGAGAAGAGCTACAATGAGCAGTTCTTC
CDR3 protein: CASSYSEKSYNEQFF